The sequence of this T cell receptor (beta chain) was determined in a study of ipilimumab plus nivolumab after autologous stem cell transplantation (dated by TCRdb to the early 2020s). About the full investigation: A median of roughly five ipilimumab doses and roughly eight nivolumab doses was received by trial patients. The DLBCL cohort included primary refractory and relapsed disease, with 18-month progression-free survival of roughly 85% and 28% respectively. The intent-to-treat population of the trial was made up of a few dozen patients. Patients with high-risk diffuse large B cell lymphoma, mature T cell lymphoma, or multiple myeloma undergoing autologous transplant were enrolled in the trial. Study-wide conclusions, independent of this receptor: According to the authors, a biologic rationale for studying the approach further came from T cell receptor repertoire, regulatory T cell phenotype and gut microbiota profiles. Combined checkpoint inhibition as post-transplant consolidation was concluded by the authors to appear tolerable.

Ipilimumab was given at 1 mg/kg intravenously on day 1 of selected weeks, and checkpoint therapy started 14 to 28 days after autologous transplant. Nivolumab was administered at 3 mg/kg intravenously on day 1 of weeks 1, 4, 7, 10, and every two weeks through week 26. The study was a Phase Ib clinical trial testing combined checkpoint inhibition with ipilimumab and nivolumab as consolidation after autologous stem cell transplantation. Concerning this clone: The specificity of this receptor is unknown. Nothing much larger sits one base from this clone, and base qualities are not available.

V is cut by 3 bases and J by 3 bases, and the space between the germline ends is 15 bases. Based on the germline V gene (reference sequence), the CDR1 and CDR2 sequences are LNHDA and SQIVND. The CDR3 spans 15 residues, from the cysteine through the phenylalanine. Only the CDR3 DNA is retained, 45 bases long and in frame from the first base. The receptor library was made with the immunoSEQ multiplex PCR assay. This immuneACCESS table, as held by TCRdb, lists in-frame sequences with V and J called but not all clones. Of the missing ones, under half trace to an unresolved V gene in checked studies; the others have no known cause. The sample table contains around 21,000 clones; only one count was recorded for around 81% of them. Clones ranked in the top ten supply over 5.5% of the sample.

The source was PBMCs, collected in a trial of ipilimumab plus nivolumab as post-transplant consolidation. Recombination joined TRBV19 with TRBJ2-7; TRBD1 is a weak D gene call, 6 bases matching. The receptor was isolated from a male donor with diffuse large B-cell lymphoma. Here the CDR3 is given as CASSIDSRGGYEQYF. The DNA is TGTGCCAGTAGTATCGATTCCAGGGGTGGCTACGAGCAGTACTTC.